The 2 T cell receptor beta chains presented below share a single source sample, sequenced in a study of human T cells and chemical hapten exposure. MiXCR was run by TCRdb on the RACE reads, yielding one entry per CDR3 protein. Altogether about 73,000 distinct CDR3 sequences are present, approximately 9% being singletons, with the ten largest covering 3% to 4.5%. Regarding time point: patch test 2, 6 weeks after DPC sensitization. Regarding treatment: therapeutic diphenylcyclopropenone sensitization with weekly scalp DPC. The source was whole blood, collected in connection with sensitization to the hapten diphenylcyclopropenone (DPC). These receptors were taken from a woman aged 45-65 years with alopecia areata. Some clones in this sample may be carry-over from other donors' samples.

This clonotype was counted a few times. CDR3 nucleotide sequence: TGCGCCAGCAGTCGTGACCACTTAAACTACGAGCAGTACTTC. Protein product: CASSRDHLNYEQYF. The chain uses TRBV5-1 and TRBJ2-7; D unresolved. The CDR3 has 14 amino acids. Germline V gene data show CDR1 as SGHRS and CDR2 as YFSETQ. The V gene lost 5 bases and the J gene lost 3 bases, with 15 bases spanning the gap.

This chain uses TRBV11-2 with TRBJ2-3; TRBD1 matches 8 bases. The CDR3 is 15 residues long. V lost 1 base to trimming and J lost 2 bases; unmatched junction nucleotides: 2. The germline CDR1 and CDR2 sequences are SGHAT and FQNNGV. Written as DNA, the CDR3 is TGTGCCAGCAGCTTAGGGACAGGGTTCACAGATACGCAGTATTTT. It codes for CASSLGTGFTDTQYF.